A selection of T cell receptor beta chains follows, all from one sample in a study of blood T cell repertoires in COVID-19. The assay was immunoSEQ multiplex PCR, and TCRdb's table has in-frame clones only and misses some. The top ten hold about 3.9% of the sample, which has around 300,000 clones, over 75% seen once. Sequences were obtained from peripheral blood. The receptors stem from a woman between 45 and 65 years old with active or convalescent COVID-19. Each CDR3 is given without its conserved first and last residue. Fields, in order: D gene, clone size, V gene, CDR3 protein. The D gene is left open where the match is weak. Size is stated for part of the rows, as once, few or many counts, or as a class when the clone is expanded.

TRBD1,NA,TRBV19,ASSDPGQGDSGANVLT
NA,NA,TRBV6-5,ASSYSTGIGEKLF
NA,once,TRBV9,ASSVGNSGEQY
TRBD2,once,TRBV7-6,ASSLAGGEETQY
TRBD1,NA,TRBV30,AWKQGDNEKLF
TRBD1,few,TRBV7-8,ASSLVGQGNSPLH
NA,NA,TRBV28,ASSLRRGPYGYT
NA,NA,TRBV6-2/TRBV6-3,ASSYFVESPLH
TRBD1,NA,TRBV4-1,ASTSGQGNEKLF
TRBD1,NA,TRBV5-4,ASSADRFGNTIY
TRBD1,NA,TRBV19,ASISDRRNYGYT
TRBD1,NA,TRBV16,ASSQSPGGAYGGELF
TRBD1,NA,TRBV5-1,ASSSIQGAHGYT
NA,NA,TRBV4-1,ASSPSGMLSYGYT
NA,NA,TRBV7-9,ASSLGASNLAKTQY
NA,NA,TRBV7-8,ASTLRAGSTDTQY
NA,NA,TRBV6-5,ASSYGDYRVGYEQY
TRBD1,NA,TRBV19,ASSLWAGGDQPQH
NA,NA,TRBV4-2,ASSQVGDNEQF
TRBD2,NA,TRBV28,ASSTGKREATGELF
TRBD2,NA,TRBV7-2,ASSQRGLAAVEQY
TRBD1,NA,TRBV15,ATSTGGTGNEQY
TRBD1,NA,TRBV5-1,ASSLGTGHGNTIY
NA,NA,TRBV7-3,ASSLGLANYNEQF
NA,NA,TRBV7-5,ARSSSRVVKCGGEAF
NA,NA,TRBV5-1,ASSLVSQGSEQY
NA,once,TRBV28,ASSLGGPRRGNTEAF
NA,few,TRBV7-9,ASSPSPQPGTEAF
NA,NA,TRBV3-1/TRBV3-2,ASSQGLTAGPFLYT
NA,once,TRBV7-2,ASSVGASVDTGELF
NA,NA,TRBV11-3,ASSQGQSSYEQY
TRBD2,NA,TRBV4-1,ASSSPGLADNNEQF
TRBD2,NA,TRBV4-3,ASSQGLAGPRDTQY
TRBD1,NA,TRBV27,ASSFGTGGDEQY
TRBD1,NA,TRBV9,ASSMRTGNTGELF
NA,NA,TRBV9,ASSPENYPPSPLH
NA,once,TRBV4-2,ASSQARNTEAF
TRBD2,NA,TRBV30,ALGTSGAFGYEQY
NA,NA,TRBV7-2,ASSSGIETANYGYT
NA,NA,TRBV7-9,ASSSPPYSTGTYEQY